This paragraph covers one T cell receptor (beta chain) sequence. Its antigen remains unidentified. Per-base qualities were not stored, and no clone one base away is much larger. Each collaborating institution followed its own protocols to collect whole blood in K2EDTA tubes. For TCRbeta analysis, collaborator samples were shipped as frozen whole blood, as isolated PBMCs, or as DNA extracted from either sample type. Trimming removed 5 bases from V and 1 base from J, leaving 8 bases between the germline ends. The CDR3 contains 14 residues, cysteine and phenylalanine counted. The entry retains the CDR3 DNA only, 42 bases that are in frame from base 1. CDR1 is given as KGHSH and CDR2 as LQKENI, both from the germline V gene. The immunoSEQ Assay, a bias-controlled multiplex PCR, was used to amplify TCRbeta CDR3 regions from genomic DNA. From the authors' description of their analysis: The number of nucleated cells in each sample was estimated by amplification of reference gene primers within the assay. To quantify the absolute abundance of each unique TCRbeta CDR3 rearrangement, sequence reads were collapsed and filtered. For each sample, productive Simpson clonality was calculated by taking the square root of Simpson's diversity index across productive rearrangements. Here the immuneACCESS table is served through TCRdb, limited to in-frame sequences with V and J called. Missing clones are a known gap in these copies; in checked studies unresolved V genes cover under half, and the rest lacks a known reason. Clone size and V and J calls were adopted from that table, with D and trimming inferred from the DNA. Present in this sample are over 150,000 clones, 90% of which were seen just once. Together, the top ten hold approximately 0.56% of the sample.

The sample comes from a study of blood T cell repertoires in COVID-19 (dated by TCRdb to about 2020). Notes on the research overall: The collaborator samples originated in the United States, Italy and Spain and spanned the acute and convalescent phases of COVID-19. The samples were drawn from the first 160 participants of the ongoing ImmuneRACE study and from 950 to 1,500 subjects provided by 6 global collaborators. Deeply sampled blood TCRbeta repertoires from subjects exposed to, actively infected with, or recovered from COVID-19 were included in the dataset. HLA class I and class II types, where available, came from metadata supplied by the sample provider rather than from assay-based typing. The material from the prospective study consisted of cDNA or gDNA derived from T cells, B-cell-depleted T cells, or PBMCs. A de-identified subject ID, COVID-19 status, age in years and sex were almost always included in the sample metadata. A freely available public database, intended as a resource for researchers studying the immune response to SARS-CoV-2, is where the repertoires were released.

General findings and caveats noted by the study authors: The quantity of clinical and demographic metadata differed by source and by participant and was supplied without curation.

The sequenced sample consisted of peripheral blood. The receptor comes from a man aged 50 to 60 with acute or convalescent COVID-19. The sequence links TRBV18 to TRBJ2-2; no confident D gene assignment can be made. The sequenced DNA is TGTGCCAGCTCAATAAAGAGGAACACCGGGGAGCTGTTTTTT. Its protein is CASSIKRNTGELFF.